Listed below are T cell receptor beta chains from one sample, sequenced in a study of T cell repertoires in cytomegalovirus infection. TCRdb re-analysed the reads in MiXCR, keeping a single row per CDR3 protein. The table lists nearly 550,000 distinct CDR3 sequences, 16% of them singletons. Material: CD8+ T cells from PBMCs. The receptors originated from a human donor in good health (CMV status not recorded). Some clones in this sample may be carry-over from other donors' samples. Each CDR3 is given with its conserved first and last residue. A D gene is named only where the DNA matches it firmly. For some rows the clone size is stated as once, few or many, or as a class when expanded; others skip it.

j_call v_call clone_size d_call cdr3_nt cdr3_aa
TRBJ1-1 TRBV6-5 many NA TGTGCCAGCAGTTACTCTCGGGCGCTAACTGCTGAAGCTTTCTTT CASSYSRALTAEAFF
TRBJ1-2 TRBV6-1 many NA TGTGCCAGCACCAGAGGGGGTGCCTATGGCTACACCTTC CASTRGGAYGYTF
TRBJ1-1 TRBV12-3/TRBV12-4 many NA TGTGCCAGCAGTTCAGAATGGACAGAAGGTGAAGCTTTCTTT CASSSEWTEGEAFF
TRBJ1-4 TRBV12-3/TRBV12-4 many TRBD1 TGTGCCAGCAGCCTTCACAGGGGGCAAAATGAAAAACTGTTTTTT CASSLHRGQNEKLFF
TRBJ1-5 TRBV2 NA NA TGTGCCAGCAGTGTGGAAAATCAGCCCCAGCATTTT CASSVENQPQHF
TRBJ1-5 TRBV7-9 few NA TGTGCCAGCAGTAGGGACGGGATTGACAATCAGCCCCAGCATTTT CASSRDGIDNQPQHF
TRBJ1-2 TRBV7-8 many NA TGTGCCAGCAGCTTAGCGCTTGGGGGGGAGGACTATGGCTACACCTTC CASSLALGGEDYGYTF
TRBJ2-3 TRBV24-1 few TRBD1 TGTGCCACCAAGGAAGGGCAGGGGGACACAGATACGCAGTATTTT CATKEGQGDTDTQYF
TRBJ2-1 TRBV4-2 NA TRBD2 TGTGCCAGCAGCCGATCTAGCGGGGGGTCCTCCTACAATGAGCAGTTCTTC CASSRSSGGSSYNEQFF
TRBJ1-2 TRBV29-1 many NA TGCAGCGTTGAGGGCAGGAGCTATGGCTACACCTTC CSVEGRSYGYTF
TRBJ2-1 TRBV7-9 many NA TGTGCCAGCAGCTTAGGTGGCGGGACCTACAATGAGCAGTTCTTC CASSLGGGTYNEQFF
TRBJ2-7 TRBV7-8 NA NA TGTGCAAGCAGTCGGGTGTCGGGAGCCTACGAGCAGTACTTC CASSRVSGAYEQYF
TRBJ2-1 TRBV7-9 NA TRBD2 TGTGCCAGCAGCCCCGGACTAGCGGGGGTCAATTACAATGAGCAGTTCTTC CASSPGLAGVNYNEQFF
TRBJ1-1 TRBV19 many NA TGTGCCAGTAGTCTCACGAGCGCCCCCCTCATGAACACTGAAGCTTTCTTT CASSLTSAPLMNTEAFF
TRBJ2-2 TRBV19 NA NA TGTGCCAGTAACCAGGAGAACACCGGGGAGCTGTTTTTT CASNQENTGELFF
TRBJ1-1 TRBV12-5 many NA TGTGCTAGTGGTGTCGGGACCGTCGGCTTCTTT CASGVGTVGFF
TRBJ2-7 TRBV6-6 many NA TGTGCCAGCAGTTACCTGTCGTCCGGGGGCGATAGCTCCTACGAGCAGTACTTC CASSYLSSGGDSSYEQYF
TRBJ2-7 TRBV11-2 few TRBD2 TGTGCCAGCAGTCGAACTAGCGGGGGTCGCTACGAGCAGTACTTC CASSRTSGGRYEQYF
TRBJ1-4 TRBV7-9 many TRBD1 TGTGCCAGCAGCCCTAAATGGACAGGGGGCGAGGAAAAACTGTTTTTT CASSPKWTGGEEKLFF
TRBJ1-2 TRBV7-2 many NA TGTGCCAGCAGCCTGGGACTGCTGTTTGGCTACACCTTC CASSLGLLFGYTF
TRBJ1-5 TRBV23-1 many NA TGCGCCAGCAGTCAACCCTCCCTCGCTGGGGGTAGCGATCAGCCCCAGCATTTT CASSQPSLAGGSDQPQHF
TRBJ2-7 TRBV11-2 few TRBD2 TGTGCCAGCAGCTTAGTGGGGGGGGGGTTGTACGAGCAGTACTTC CASSLVGGGLYEQYF
TRBJ2-5 TRBV11-2 NA NA TGTGCCAGCAGCTTAGATCTCGCAGGGATCCAGTACTTC CASSLDLAGIQYF
TRBJ1-1 TRBV5-4 many NA TGTGCCAGCAGCTTGGGGTGGGATATGAACACTGAAGCTTTCTTT CASSLGWDMNTEAFF
TRBJ2-1 TRBV20-1 few NA TGCAGTGCTAGAGGCAGGGCCAGGGGGGGAAATGAGCAGTTCTTC CSARGRARGGNEQFF
TRBJ1-4 TRBV27 many NA TGTGCCAGCACTGGGCAGGGTGATGAAAAACTGTTTTTT CASTGQGDEKLFF
TRBJ2-7 TRBV4-2 NA NA TGTGCCAGCAGCCCCCGTGCGAGCGGTACAGGGTACGAGCAGTACTTC CASSPRASGTGYEQYF
TRBJ2-1 TRBV19 NA NA TGTGCCAGTAGTATGAGGCCTAGCTCCTACAATGAGCAGTTCTTC CASSMRPSSYNEQFF